The rows below give T cell receptor beta chains drawn from one sample of a study of blood T cell repertoires in COVID-19. The method was immunoSEQ multiplex PCR; TCRdb's version includes in-frame clones alone and lacks a portion of them. The table records around 200,000 clones, 85% of them present only once. Sequencing was carried out using PBMCs or T cells enriched from blood (not recorded which). These receptors came from a man in his forties who had recovered from COVID-19. The CDR3 runs from the conserved cysteine through the conserved F or W. Clone size appears in some rows only: once, few, many, or a class for an expanded clone.

clone_size j_call v_call cdr3_length cdr3_aa
- TRBJ2-1 TRBV27 16 CASSPGTSGTYNEQFF
- TRBJ1-1 TRBV5-1 16 CASSANPGVQNTEAFF
- TRBJ2-1 TRBV4-1 15 CASSQDGLAINEQFF
- TRBJ1-1 TRBV2 12 CASSESVRAAFF
- TRBJ2-3 TRBV2 12 CASGSGRNTQYF
once TRBJ2-5 TRBV9 16 CASSWGGSGSQETQYF
- TRBJ1-2 TRBV3-1/TRBV3-2 14 CASTKQGVSYGYTF
- TRBJ2-5 TRBV5-5 15 CASSLKGSNVETQYF
once TRBJ1-5 TRBV7-9 13 CASSLGGDQPQHF
- TRBJ1-2 TRBV30 14 CAWTVGTSIYGYTF
- TRBJ2-3 TRBV7-2 19 CASSFRWRPGLPSTDTQYF
- TRBJ2-2 TRBV7-6 16 CASSLGGDRGTGELFF
- TRBJ2-7 TRBV5-1 15 CASSLEQGAKYEQYF
- TRBJ1-2 TRBV5-1 14 CASSQRDRDFGYTF
- TRBJ2-7 TRBV27 13 CASSLTTGKEQYF
- TRBJ2-1 TRBV11-2 15 CASSFSTGRNNEQFF
- TRBJ1-1 TRBV3-1/TRBV3-2 13 CASSLQGGTEAFF
- TRBJ2-7 TRBV18 15 CASSPPSSPSYEQYF
- TRBJ2-1 TRBV2 15 CASTLAGSSYNEQFF
- TRBJ2-7 TRBV6-5 13 CASRSGGRDEQYF
- TRBJ1-2 TRBV19 14 CASSTGRTIKAYTF
- TRBJ2-3 TRBV24-1 13 CATSLTHYDTQYF
- TRBJ1-4 TRBV7-9 15 CASSLDGQGGEKLFF
- TRBJ2-7 TRBV5-1 13 CASRGNDYYEQYF
- TRBJ2-7 TRBV6-6 15 CASSTGHPSSYEQYF
- TRBJ2-1 TRBV3-1/TRBV3-2 18 CASSLHRGQGGSYNEQFF
- TRBJ2-1 TRBV15 13 CATASGEDDEQFF
few TRBJ1-4 TRBV5-4 14 CASSLGRSNEKLFF
- TRBJ2-1 TRBV10-3 16 CAISEIPGLAGVKQFF
- TRBJ2-2 TRBV29-1 14 CSVGLAGGTGELFF
- TRBJ2-3 TRBV5-1 15 CASSPGTRPTDTQYF
- TRBJ1-2 TRBV7-8 16 CASSLEGTGVDYGYTF
- TRBJ1-2 TRBV19 15 CASSIADLSGNGYTF
- TRBJ1-2 TRBV28 13 CASSEGLTYGYTF
- TRBJ1-6 TRBV6-5 14 CASRPTGYNSPLHF
- TRBJ1-6 TRBV6-1 15 CASSELAVVYSPLHF
few TRBJ1-6 TRBV30 14 CAWRGQAEGSPLHF
few TRBJ1-1 TRBV7-8 16 CASSLGDGRMNTEAFF
- TRBJ1-3 TRBV7-9 15 CASSSGQSSGNTIYF
- TRBJ2-7 TRBV5-8 12 CASSLTSYEQYF
- TRBJ2-1 TRBV11-3 13 CASSLQGSSEQFF
- TRBJ1-1 TRBV5-1 15 CASSLDALGRTEAFF
- TRBJ2-7 TRBV4-2 16 CASSQDPQRESHEQYF
- TRBJ1-5 TRBV4-3 15 CASSQEWHSNQPQHF
- TRBJ1-5 TRBV6-2/TRBV6-3 15 CASSHGLNSNQPQHF
- TRBJ2-1 TRBV24-1 14 CATSETSGTGLQFF
- TRBJ1-2 TRBV12-5 15 CASGLPSQGKGGYTF
- TRBJ1-1 TRBV5-1 15 CASSLAPAGNTEAFF
- TRBJ2-7 TRBV28 13 CASSRTGSFEQYF
- TRBJ1-5 TRBV5-6 15 CASSLAEVSNQPQHF
- TRBJ1-3 TRBV5-4 14 CASSRDYSGNTIYF
- TRBJ2-7 TRBV11-2 15 CASSVTSGVSYEQYF